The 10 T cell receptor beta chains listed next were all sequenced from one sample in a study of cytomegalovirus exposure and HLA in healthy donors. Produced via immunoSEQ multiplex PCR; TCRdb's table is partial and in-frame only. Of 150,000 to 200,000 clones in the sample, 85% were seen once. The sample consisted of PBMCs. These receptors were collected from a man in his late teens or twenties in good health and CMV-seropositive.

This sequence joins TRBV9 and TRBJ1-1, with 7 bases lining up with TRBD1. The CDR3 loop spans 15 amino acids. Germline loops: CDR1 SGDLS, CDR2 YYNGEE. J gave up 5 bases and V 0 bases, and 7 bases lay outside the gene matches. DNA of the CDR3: TGTGCCAGCAGCGTAGGAGGGGGCGAAGTAACTGAAGCTTTCTTT. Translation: CASSVGGGEVTEAFF. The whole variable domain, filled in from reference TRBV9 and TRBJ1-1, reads DSGVTQTPKHLITATGQRVTLRCSPRSGDLSVYWYQQSLDQGLQFLIQYYNGEERAKGNILERFSAQQFPDLHSELNLSSLELGDSALYFCASSVGGGEVTEAFFGQGTRLTVV.

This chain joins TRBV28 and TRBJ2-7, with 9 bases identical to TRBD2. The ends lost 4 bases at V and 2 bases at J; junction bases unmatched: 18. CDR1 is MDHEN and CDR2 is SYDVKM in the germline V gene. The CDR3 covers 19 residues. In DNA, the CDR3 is TGTGCCAGCAGTTCCGGGTTTAAGGTAGCGGGAGTTTTAACCTACGAGCAGTACTTC. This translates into CASSSGFKVAGVLTYEQYF. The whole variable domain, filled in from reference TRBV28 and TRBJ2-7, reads DVKVTQSSRYLVKRTGEKVFLECVQDMDHENMFWYRQDPGLGLRLIYFSYDVKMKEKGDIPEGYSVSREKKERFSLILESASTNQTSMYLCASSSGFKVAGVLTYEQYFGPGTRLTVT.

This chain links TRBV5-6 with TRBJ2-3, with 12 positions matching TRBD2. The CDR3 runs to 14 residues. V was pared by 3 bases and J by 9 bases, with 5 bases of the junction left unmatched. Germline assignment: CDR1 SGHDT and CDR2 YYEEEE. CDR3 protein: CASSSRTSGNTQYF. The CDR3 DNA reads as TGTGCCAGCAGCTCCCGGACTAGCGGGAACACGCAGTATTTT.

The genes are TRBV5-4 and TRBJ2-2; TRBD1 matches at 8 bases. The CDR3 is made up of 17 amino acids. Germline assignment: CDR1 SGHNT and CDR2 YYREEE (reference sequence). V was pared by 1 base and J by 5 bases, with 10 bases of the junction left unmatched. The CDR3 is CASSLHPGQASTGELFF. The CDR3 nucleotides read TGTGCCAGCAGCTTGCACCCGGGACAGGCGTCGACCGGGGAGCTGTTTTTT.

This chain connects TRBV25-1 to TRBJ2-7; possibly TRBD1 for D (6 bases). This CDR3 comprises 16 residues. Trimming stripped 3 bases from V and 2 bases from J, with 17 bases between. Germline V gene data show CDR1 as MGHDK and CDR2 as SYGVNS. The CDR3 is CASSDKLNRAPYEQYF. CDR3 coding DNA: TGTGCCAGCAGTGACAAATTAAACAGGGCACCCTACGAGCAGTACTTC.

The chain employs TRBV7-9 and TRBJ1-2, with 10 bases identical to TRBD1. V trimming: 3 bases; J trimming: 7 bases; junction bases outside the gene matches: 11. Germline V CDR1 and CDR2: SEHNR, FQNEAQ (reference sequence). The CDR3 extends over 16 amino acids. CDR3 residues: CASSFLPGQGRGGYTF. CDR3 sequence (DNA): TGTGCCAGCAGCTTTCTTCCGGGACAGGGGAGGGGTGGCTACACCTTC.

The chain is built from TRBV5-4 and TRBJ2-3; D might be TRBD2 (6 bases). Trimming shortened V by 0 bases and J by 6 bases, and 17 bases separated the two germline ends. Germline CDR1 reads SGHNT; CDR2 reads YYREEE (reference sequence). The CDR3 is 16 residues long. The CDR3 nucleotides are TGTGCCAGCAGCTTGGCCGGGGACTTGGGTGTTGATACGCAGTATTTT. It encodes CASSLAGDLGVDTQYF.

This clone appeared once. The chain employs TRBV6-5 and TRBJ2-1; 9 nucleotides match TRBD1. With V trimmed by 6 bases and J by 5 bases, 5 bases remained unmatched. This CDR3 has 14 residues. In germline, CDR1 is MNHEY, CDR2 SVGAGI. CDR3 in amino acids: CASRGTGRNNEQFF. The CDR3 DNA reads TGTGCCAGCAGGGGGACAGGGAGGAACAATGAGCAGTTCTTC.

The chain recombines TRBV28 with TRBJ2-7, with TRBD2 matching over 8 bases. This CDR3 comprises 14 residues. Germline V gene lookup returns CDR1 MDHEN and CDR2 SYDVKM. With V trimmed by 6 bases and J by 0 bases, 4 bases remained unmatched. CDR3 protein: CASSESGSSYEQYF. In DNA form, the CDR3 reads TGTGCCAGCAGCGAAAGCGGGAGCTCCTACGAGCAGTACTTC.

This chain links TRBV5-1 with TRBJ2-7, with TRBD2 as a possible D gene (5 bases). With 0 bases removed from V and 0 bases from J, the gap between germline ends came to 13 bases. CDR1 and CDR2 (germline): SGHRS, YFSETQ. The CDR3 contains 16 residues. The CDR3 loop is CASSLGSGFTSYEQYF. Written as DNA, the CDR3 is TGCGCCAGCAGCTTGGGAAGCGGCTTTACCTCCTACGAGCAGTACTTC.